This TCR beta chain was sequenced in a study of memory CD4+ T cells and cytomegalovirus serostatus. About the study: Healthy Belgian adult donors included about nine CMV-positive and some 24 CMV-negative people.

The sort gate was single viable CD3+CD4+CD8-CD45RO+ cells for memory CD4+ T cells. Data came from immunoSEQ multiplex PCR; TCRdb stores just in-frame clones and leaves some out. This table has roughly 54,000 clones, roughly four fifths appearing once. CDR1 is WSHSY, CDR2 SAAADI, per germline. The germline V and J ends were trimmed by 2 bases and 4 bases, with 16 bases remaining between them. The CDR3 consists of 16 residues. Regarding this clone: Its antigen is unidentified.

Study-wide points: Each of some 67 CMV-associated TCRbeta sequences occurred in one to five individuals. Median bootstrapped AUC for CMV status was about 0.94 originally, approximately 0.9 US-trained. Suggested: most of the CMV-linked TCR signature lies in CD4+ memory cells.

The chain recombines TRBV10-2 with TRBJ2-3; D is tentatively TRBD1 or TRBD2 (5 bases each). The sample taken for sequencing was memory CD4+ T cells from blood. This receptor was obtained from an adult in good health and CMV-seronegative. CDR3 coding DNA: TGCGCCAGCAGTGAGCCCGGCCATGGGGACCCAGATACGCAGTATTTT. Translated: CASSEPGHGDPDTQYF.